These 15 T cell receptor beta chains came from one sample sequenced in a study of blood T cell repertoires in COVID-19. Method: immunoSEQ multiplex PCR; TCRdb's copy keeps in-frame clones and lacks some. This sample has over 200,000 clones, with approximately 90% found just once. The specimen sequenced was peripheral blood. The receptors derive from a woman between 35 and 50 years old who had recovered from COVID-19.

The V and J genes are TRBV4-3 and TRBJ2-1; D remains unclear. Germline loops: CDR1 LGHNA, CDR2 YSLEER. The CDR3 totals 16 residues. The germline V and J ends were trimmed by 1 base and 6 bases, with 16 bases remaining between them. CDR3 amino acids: CASSQGRPPRPNEQFF. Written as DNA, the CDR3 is TGCGCCAGCAGCCAAGGGAGACCCCCGCGACCCAATGAGCAGTTCTTC.

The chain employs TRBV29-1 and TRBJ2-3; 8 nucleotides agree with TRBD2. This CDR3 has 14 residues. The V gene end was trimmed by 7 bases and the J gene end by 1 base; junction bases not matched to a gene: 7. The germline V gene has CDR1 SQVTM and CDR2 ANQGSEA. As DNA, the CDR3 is TGCAGCGCTCAGCGGGAGCGGGGCACAGATACGCAGTATTTT. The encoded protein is CSAQRERGTDTQYF.

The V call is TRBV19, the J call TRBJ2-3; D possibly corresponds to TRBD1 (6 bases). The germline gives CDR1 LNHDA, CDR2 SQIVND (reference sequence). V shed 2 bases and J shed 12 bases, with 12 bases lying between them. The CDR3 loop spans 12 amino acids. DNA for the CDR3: TGTGCCAGTAGTATAAGGCAGGGACATCAGTATTTT. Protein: CASSIRQGHQYF.

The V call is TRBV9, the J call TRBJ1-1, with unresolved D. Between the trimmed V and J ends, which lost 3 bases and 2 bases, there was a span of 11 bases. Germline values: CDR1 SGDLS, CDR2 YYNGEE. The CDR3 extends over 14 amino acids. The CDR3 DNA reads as TGTGCCAGCAGCGATTCGACACGAAACACTGAAGCTTTCTTT. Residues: CASSDSTRNTEAFF.

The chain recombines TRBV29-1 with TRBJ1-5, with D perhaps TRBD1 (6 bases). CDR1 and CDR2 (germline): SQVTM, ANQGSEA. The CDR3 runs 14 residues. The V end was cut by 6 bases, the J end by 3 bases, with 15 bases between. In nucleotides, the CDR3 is TGCAGCGTAGGGGACAACGATAACAATCAGCCCCAGCATTTT. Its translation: CSVGDNDNNQPQHF.

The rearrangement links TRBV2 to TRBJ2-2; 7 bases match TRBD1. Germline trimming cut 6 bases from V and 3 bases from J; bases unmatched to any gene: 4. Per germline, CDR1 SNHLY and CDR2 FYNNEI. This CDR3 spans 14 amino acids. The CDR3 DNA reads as TGTGCCAGCAGGGTGACAGGGCACACCGGGGAGCTGTTTTTT. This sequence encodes CASRVTGHTGELFF.

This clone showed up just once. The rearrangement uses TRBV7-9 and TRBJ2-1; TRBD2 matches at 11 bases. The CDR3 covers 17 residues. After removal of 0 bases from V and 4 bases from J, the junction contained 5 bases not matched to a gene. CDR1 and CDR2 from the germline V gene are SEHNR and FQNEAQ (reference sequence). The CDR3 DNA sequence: TGTGCCAGCAGCTTAGCGCTAGCGGGAGGCAGGTACAATGAGCAGTTCTTC. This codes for CASSLALAGGRYNEQFF.

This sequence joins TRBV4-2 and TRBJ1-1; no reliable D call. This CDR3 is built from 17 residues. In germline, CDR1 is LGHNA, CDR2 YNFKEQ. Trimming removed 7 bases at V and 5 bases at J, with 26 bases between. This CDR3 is CASNPGRSVGVGTEAFF. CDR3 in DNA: TGTGCCAGCAACCCCGGCAGGTCAGTGGGAGTGGGGACTGAAGCTTTCTTT.

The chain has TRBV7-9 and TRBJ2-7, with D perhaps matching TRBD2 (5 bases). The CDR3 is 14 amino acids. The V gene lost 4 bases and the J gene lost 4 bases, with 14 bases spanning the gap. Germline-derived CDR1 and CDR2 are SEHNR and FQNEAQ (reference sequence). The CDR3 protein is CASSSAPGSYEQYF. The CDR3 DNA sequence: TGTGCCAGCAGCTCCGCCCCTGGGAGTTACGAGCAGTACTTC. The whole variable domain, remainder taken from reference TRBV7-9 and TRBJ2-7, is DTGVSQNPRHKITKRGQNVTFRCDPISEHNRLYWYRQTLGQGPEFLTYFQNEAQLEKSRLLSDRFSAERPKGSFSTLEIQRTEQGDSAMYLCASSSAPGSYEQYFGPGTRLTVT.

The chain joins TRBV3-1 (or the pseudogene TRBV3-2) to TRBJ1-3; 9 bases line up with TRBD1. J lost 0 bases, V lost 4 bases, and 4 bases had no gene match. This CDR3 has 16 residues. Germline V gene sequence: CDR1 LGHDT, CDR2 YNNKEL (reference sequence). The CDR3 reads CASSPLDRGSGNTIYF. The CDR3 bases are TGTGCCAGCAGCCCCTTGGACAGGGGCTCTGGAAACACCATATATTTT.

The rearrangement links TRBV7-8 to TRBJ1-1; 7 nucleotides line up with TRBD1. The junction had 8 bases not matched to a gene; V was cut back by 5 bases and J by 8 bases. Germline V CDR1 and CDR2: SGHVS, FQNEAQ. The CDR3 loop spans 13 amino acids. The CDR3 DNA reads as TGTGCCAGCAGCGCCCGGGACAGCCTAGAAGCTTTCTTT. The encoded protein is CASSARDSLEAFF. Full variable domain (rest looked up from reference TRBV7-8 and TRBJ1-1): GAGVSQSPRYKVAKRGQDVALRCDPISGHVSLFWYQQALGQGPEFLTYFQNEAQLDKSGLPSDRFFAERPEGSVSTLKIQRTQQEDSAVYLCASSARDSLEAFFGQGTRLTVV.

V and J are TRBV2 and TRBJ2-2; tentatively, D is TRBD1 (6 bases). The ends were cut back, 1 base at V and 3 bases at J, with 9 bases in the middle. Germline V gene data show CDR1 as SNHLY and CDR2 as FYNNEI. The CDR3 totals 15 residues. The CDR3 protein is CASSEGTVHTGELFF. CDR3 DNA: TGTGCCAGCAGTGAAGGGACAGTCCACACCGGGGAGCTGTTTTTT.

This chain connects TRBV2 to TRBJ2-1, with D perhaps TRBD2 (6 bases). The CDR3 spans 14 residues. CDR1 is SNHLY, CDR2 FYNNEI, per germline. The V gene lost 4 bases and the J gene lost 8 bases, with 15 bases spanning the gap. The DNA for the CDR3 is TGTGCCAGCAGTGCCCTGGGGGGTTGGGATGAGCAGTTCTTC. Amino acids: CASSALGGWDEQFF.

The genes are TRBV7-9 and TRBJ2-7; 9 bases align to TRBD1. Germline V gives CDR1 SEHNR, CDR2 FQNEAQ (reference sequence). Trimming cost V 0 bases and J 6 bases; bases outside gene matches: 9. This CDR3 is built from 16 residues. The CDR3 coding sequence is TGTGCCAGCAGCTTAGCGGGGACAGGGTGGAAAGCCGAGCAGTACTTC. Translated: CASSLAGTGWKAEQYF.

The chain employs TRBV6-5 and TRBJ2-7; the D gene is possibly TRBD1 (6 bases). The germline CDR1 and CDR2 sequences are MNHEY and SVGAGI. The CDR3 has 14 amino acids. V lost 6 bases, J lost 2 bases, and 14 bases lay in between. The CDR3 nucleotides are TGTGCCAGCAGACCTGCGGACAGACCCTACGAGCAGTACGTC. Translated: CASRPADRPYEQYV.